Below, one T cell receptor beta chain is given with its context. The antigen it binds to is not known. There are no base qualities to consult, and no much larger clone falls within one base. From its cysteine to its phenylalanine, the CDR3 spans 13 amino acids. Only the CDR3 portion is preserved as DNA: 39 bases, with reading frame beginning at the first base. The germline V gene (reference sequence) yields SEHNR for CDR1 and FQNEAQ for CDR2. V is clipped by 5 bases and J by 4 bases, and the sequence between their germline boundaries is 11 bases long. These data come from a study of identifying expanded T cells in peripheral blood (dated by TCRdb to about 2019). Background on the whole study: Technical replicates were generated by sequencing separate aliquots of the same genomic DNA pool, and four replicates were compared pairwise.

No immune events, such as infections, were documented for the healthy donors during the collection period. To calibrate time-dependent variance in a beta-binomial model of T-cell clone differential abundance, blood repertoires from healthy donors were used as a training cohort. The training cohort was composed of roughly ten healthy donors, 3 female and 7 male. The donors were between roughly 25 and 70 years old, with an average age of around 42 years. Whole blood from each healthy donor was obtained from a commercial supplier and was collected at three time points two to three weeks apart. Genomic DNA was extracted from unsorted whole blood for immunosequencing. Results the study describes overall, beyond this receptor: In all healthy donors, the variance in clone template counts between samples taken two weeks apart rose significantly as total template count increased. Across all healthy-donor time intervals, the beta-binomial model significantly cut both the number of clones called differentially abundant and the false-positive rate. The authors expected that over much longer intervals, such as months to years, biological variance in healthy repertoires might increase even further. About 1.3 differentially abundant clones were flagged by the binomial model between technical replicates, whereas about 15 and 18 were flagged over around two weeks and four weeks, respectively.

The immunoSEQ Assay, which uses bias-controlled multiplex PCR amplification of genomic DNA, was used to profile TCRbeta CDR3 regions. As for the authors' bioinformatics: To quantify the absolute abundance of each unique TCRbeta CDR3 region, the sequences were collapsed and filtered. Two models were used to test differential abundance: a binomial model (Fisher-equivalent) and a beta-binomial model that adds time-dependent variance fitted from healthy donors. Clones with fewer than 5 combined templates were removed, and differential abundance was called for clones with a Benjamini-Hochberg FDR below 0.01. In the beta-binomial model, variance was expressed as a function of the total template count across the two samples, in the form v = (b*log(k)+a)^2. Imported from immuneACCESS, the table was reduced by TCRdb to in-frame sequences with V and J called. These copies leave out some clones; in studies compared against another copy, an unresolved V gene accounts for under half, and the cause of the remainder is not known. V and J calls and clone size are copied from that table; D and trimming were computed from the DNA. The sample table holds around 120,000 clones, of which more than 85% were seen once. 15% to 20% of the sample belongs to the ten largest clones.

The chain is assembled from TRBV7-9 and TRBJ1-1, with TRBD1 tentatively as D gene (6 bases match). The clonotype was recovered from a person between 18 and 75 years old in good health. The sequencing input was blood. The CDR3 region has the sequence CASSTGRGTEAFF. In nucleotide form, the sequence is TGTGCCAGCAGCACAGGGCGGGGCACTGAAGCTTTCTTT.